This T cell receptor beta chain was sequenced in a study of shared clonotypes between healthy human individuals. Whole-study results and caveats: Exclusively blood specimens were collected; tissue repertoires likely differ.

This CDR3 comprises 15 residues. V dropped 10 bases and J dropped 3 bases, with 22 bases sitting between them. Germline V CDR1 and CDR2: MDHEN, SYDVKM. The naive CD8 population came from CD45RO-negative cells selected for CCR7, without terminally differentiated effector memory CD45RA+ cells. To note about this clone: As yet, its antigen is unknown.

Profiling relied on immunoSEQ multiplex PCR, and the TCRdb table lists in-frame clones only, not all of them. The repertoire includes about 700,000 clones, around 90% of them detected once, and approximately 24% sits in the top ten. Sequencing was done on a sample of naive CD8+ T cells sorted from blood. The clonotype was recovered from a man between 25 and 39 years old in good health. The rearrangement uses TRBV28 and TRBJ2-7, with TRBD2 as a possible D gene (6 bases). CDR3 coding DNA: TGTGCCACCAGAGGTGGCCTGGACTACATCTACGAGCAGTACTTC. Its translation: CATRGGLDYIYEQYF.